This T cell receptor beta chain was captured by sequencing in a study of response to subunit inactivated influenza vaccine. Whole-study findings and limits: Few additional T cells are recruited per seasonal influenza vaccination, authors suggested.

The CDR3 consists of 13 residues. Germline lookup yields CDR1 DFQATT and CDR2 SNEGSKA (reference sequence). V was pared by 5 bases and J by 9 bases, with 19 bases between. This clonotype appeared a few times. Antigen unknown. TCRdb itself ran the RT-PCR reads through MiXCR, one entry per CDR3 protein. This repertoire shows about 480,000 distinct CDR3 sequences, approximately 12% found once; its top ten account for around 13%. This rearrangement joins TRBV20-1 to TRBJ1-2; tentative D call: TRBD1 (6 bases). The sample in question was PBMCs from blood, obtained 40 to 50 days after vaccination. This TCR was recovered from a man in his fifties who received an inactivated influenza vaccine. CDR3 sequence reads: CSAPPGGGSSYTF. The DNA of the CDR3 is TGCAGTGCTCCACCCGGGGGGGGCTCAAGCTACACCTTC.